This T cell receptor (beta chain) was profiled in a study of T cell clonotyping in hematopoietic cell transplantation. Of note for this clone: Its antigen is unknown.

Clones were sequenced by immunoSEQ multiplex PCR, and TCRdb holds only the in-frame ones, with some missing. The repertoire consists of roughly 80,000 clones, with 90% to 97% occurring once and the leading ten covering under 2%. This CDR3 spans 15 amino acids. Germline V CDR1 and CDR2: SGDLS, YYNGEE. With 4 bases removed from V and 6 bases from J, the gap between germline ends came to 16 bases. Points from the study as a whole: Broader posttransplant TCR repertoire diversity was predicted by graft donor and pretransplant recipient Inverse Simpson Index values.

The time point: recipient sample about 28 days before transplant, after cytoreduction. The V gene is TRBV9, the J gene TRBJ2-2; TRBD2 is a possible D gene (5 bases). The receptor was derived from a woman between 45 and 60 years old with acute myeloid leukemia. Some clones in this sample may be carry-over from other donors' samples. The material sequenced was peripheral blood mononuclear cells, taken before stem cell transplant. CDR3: CASSPEGSSPGELFF. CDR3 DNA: TGTGCCAGCAGCCCCGAGGGATCATCACCCGGGGAGCTGTTTTTT. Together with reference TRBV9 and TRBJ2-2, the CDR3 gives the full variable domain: DSGVTQTPKHLITATGQRVTLRCSPRSGDLSVYWYQQSLDQGLQFLIQYYNGEERAKGNILERFSAQQFPDLHSELNLSSLELGDSALYFCASSPEGSSPGELFFGEGSRLTVL.